The TCR beta chain under discussion was sequenced for a study of human T cells and chemical hapten exposure. Overall study context: The use of 2% DPC on around 2 cm by around 2 cm of upper inner arm skin constituted sensitization. Alopecia universalis, totalis or areata was present in patients who were mostly female. Patients additionally received therapeutic doses of diphenylcyclopropenone on the scalp once a week, and this continued throughout the approximately 26-week study.

Specified time point: patch test 1, 2 weeks after DPC sensitization. The treatment here: therapeutic diphenylcyclopropenone sensitization with weekly scalp DPC. Someone pulled total RNA out of unfractionated whole blood. Non-pregnant alopecia patients aged 18 to 70, suitable for DPC therapy. MiXCR, run by TCRdb on the RACE reads, gives a single entry per CDR3 protein. The top ten hold about 26% of the sample, which has 39,000 or so distinct CDR3 sequences, over 3.5% seen once. Many counts were recorded for this clonotype. This clonotype was obtained from a man in his forties or fifties with alopecia areata. Some clones in this sample may be carry-over from other donors' samples. The starting material was whole blood, obtained in connection with sensitization to the hapten diphenylcyclopropenone (DPC).

Written as DNA, the CDR3 is TGTGCCAGCAGCTTCGGCGGGAGGACCGCCTACGAGCAGTACTTC. Translating it yields CASSFGGRTAYEQYF. The chain links TRBV11-2 to TRBJ2-7; TRBD2 agrees at 8 bases. This CDR3 spans 15 amino acids. Losses at the gene ends were 3 bases for V and 2 bases for J; bases not matched to a gene: 6. Germline V gene lookup returns CDR1 SGHAT and CDR2 FQNNGV.